The present T cell receptor beta chain was sequenced within a study of blood T cell repertoires in COVID-19. The CDR3 spans 14 residues. CDR1 is MNHNS and CDR2 is SASEGT in the germline V gene. V was clipped by 1 base and J by 6 bases, with 10 bases between them. In the authors' methods: The assay estimated nucleated cells by amplifying reference gene primers. Sequencing used immunoSEQ multiplex PCR; TCRdb keeps in-frame clones, though not all of them. V and J calls and clone size follow that table, whereas D and trimming were derived from the DNA. The repertoire consists of about 240,000 clones, with more than 75% occurring once and the leading ten covering 9% to 15%.

The material sequenced was peripheral blood. The source is a man older than 75 with acute or convalescent COVID-19. This rearrangement joins TRBV6-1 to TRBJ1-5; no reliable D call. CDR3 bases: TGTGCCAGCAGTGAAGGCGGAGGGCCTCAGCCCCAGCATTTT. Translating it yields CASSEGGGPQPQHF.